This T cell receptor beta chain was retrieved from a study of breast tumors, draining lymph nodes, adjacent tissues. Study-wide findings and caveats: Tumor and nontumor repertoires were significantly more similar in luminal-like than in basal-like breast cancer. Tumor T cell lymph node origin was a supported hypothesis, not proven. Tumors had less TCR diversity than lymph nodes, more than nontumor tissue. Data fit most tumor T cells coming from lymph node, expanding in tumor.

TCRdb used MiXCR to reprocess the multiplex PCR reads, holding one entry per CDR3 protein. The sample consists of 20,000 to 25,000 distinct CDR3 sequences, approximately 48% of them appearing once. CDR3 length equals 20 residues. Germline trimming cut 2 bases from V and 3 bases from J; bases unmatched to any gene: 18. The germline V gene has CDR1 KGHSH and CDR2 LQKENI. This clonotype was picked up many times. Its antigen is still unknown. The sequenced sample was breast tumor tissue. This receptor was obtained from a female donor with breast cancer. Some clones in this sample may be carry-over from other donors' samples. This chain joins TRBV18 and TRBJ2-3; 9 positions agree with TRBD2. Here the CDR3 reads CASSPRGSRGGVPTTDTQYF. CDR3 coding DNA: TGTGCCAGCTCACCAAGAGGTAGCCGCGGGGGGGTGCCCACGACAGATACGCAGTATTTT.